What follows are 3 T cell receptor beta chains derived from one specimen sequenced in a study of shared clonotypes between healthy human individuals. The data were produced by immunoSEQ multiplex PCR, yet TCRdb's version contains in-frame clones alone and is incomplete. The repertoire holds some 1,400,000 clones, with about 96% as singletons. The sample comprised naive CD4+ T cells sorted from blood. The sample's subset: CD45RA+ positively selected. Receptor source: a man between 25 and 39 years old in good health.

The J gene is TRBJ1-2, the V gene TRBV5-4; no clear D gene. Trimming removed 0 bases from V and 4 bases from J, with 10 bases in between. The CDR3 is 14 amino acids. Per germline, CDR1 SGHNT and CDR2 YYREEE (reference sequence). The CDR3: CASSLVGSSYGYTF. In DNA form, the CDR3 reads TGTGCCAGCAGCTTGGTCGGCAGTTCCTATGGCTACACCTTC.

The J gene is TRBJ2-7, the V gene TRBV10-3; D remains unclear. V shed 2 bases and J shed 8 bases, with 10 bases lying between them. The CDR3 length is 12 residues. Germline CDR1 ENHRY, CDR2 SYGVKD. CDR3 in DNA: TGTGCCATCAGTGAGGGAAGCGATAAGCAGTACTTC. Translating gives CAISEGSDKQYF.

J is TRBJ2-2 and V is TRBV5-6; 7 positions match TRBD2. Unmatched junction bases numbered 11, after V lost 3 bases and J lost 6 bases. The CDR3 sequence is 16 residues long. Germline values: CDR1 SGHDT, CDR2 YYEEEE. The CDR3 DNA follows: TGTGCCAGCAGCTGGAGACGGGACTATTTTTCCGGGGAGCTGTTTTTT. Its translation is CASSWRRDYFSGELFF.